A single sample gave rise to the 26 T cell receptor beta chains below, sequenced in a study of CD8 T cells in Susac syndrome. RNA totalling about 0.45 to 1 ug underwent reverse transcription with random hexamers. TCRdb used MiXCR to reprocess the immunoSEQ multiplex PCR reads, holding one entry per CDR3 protein. The data show more than 150,000 distinct CDR3 sequences, roughly 94% seen once. The sample taken for sequencing was CD8+ T cells from PBMCs. These receptors originate from a human donor with Susac syndrome.

The chain has TRBV2 and TRBJ2-5, with 9 nucleotides matching TRBD1. The CDR3 runs to 17 residues. The germline V gene has CDR1 SNHLY and CDR2 FYNNEI. V lost 10 bases, J lost 4 bases, and 19 bases stayed unmatched. For the CDR3, the DNA is TGTGCCATTCAACCTTTCCCTACAGGGGGCGTGGGAGAGACCCAGTACTTC. Encoded protein: CAIQPFPTGGVGETQYF.

Written as DNA, the CDR3 is TGCAGTGCAAACGGACTAGCGGGGTACCAAGAGACCCAGTACTTC. Its translation: CSANGLAGYQETQYF. The chain uses TRBV20-1 and TRBJ2-5; 12 bases agree with TRBD2. V lost 6 bases to trimming and J lost 0 bases; unmatched junction nucleotides: 5. This CDR3 spans 15 amino acids. Per germline, CDR1 DFQATT and CDR2 SNEGSKA (reference sequence).

The chain carries TRBV3-1 and TRBJ2-7; D may be TRBD1 or TRBD2 (6 bases each). CDR3 length: 13 amino acids. The ends were cut back, 4 bases at V and 7 bases at J, with 14 bases in the middle. Germline CDR1 reads LGHDT; CDR2 reads YNNKEL (reference sequence). This chain's CDR3 is CASSLLEGGEQYF. CDR3 nucleotide sequence: TGTGCCAGCAGCCTCTTAGAGGGGGGAGAGCAGTACTTC.

The chain has TRBV28 and TRBJ2-7; D perhaps matches TRBD2 (7 bases). There are 14 residues in the CDR3. CDR1 MDHEN and CDR2 SYDVKM come from the germline V gene. V lost 5 bases and J lost 2, with 13 bases in between. CDR3 amino acids: CASSSGTRTYEQYF. CDR3 sequence (DNA): TGTGCCAGCAGTAGCGGGACAAGGACCTACGAGCAGTACTTC.

This clonotype was recorded only once. The chain carries TRBV20-1 and TRBJ2-7; D is undetermined. This CDR3 has 14 amino acids. V shed 0 bases and J shed 0 bases, with 9 bases lying between them. Germline V lookup: CDR1 DFQATT, CDR2 SNEGSKA (reference sequence). The CDR3 region has the DNA TGCAGTGCTAGAGATCTCAATGCCTCCTACGAGCAGTACTTC. It specifies CSARDLNASYEQYF.

The gene calls are TRBV19 and TRBJ2-7; 12 nucleotides agree with TRBD2. Germline-derived CDR1 and CDR2 are LNHDA and SQIVND (reference sequence). V trimming: 4 bases; J trimming: 5 bases; junction bases outside the gene matches: 9. CDR3 length: 16 amino acids. DNA for the CDR3: TGTGCCAGTAGTAATCCTCTTCTAGCGGGAGGGAACGAGCAGTACTTC. Translated: CASSNPLLAGGNEQYF.

This clonotype was seen a single time. The rearrangement links TRBV9 to TRBJ1-1; D is possibly TRBD1 (6 bases). Germline CDR1 and CDR2: SGDLS and YYNGEE. The CDR3 totals 12 residues. The V end was cut by 5 bases, the J end by 4 bases, with 9 bases between. CDR3 protein: CASSQGSTEAFF. CDR3 nucleotide sequence: TGTGCCAGCAGTCAGGGGAGCACTGAAGCTTTCTTT.

This chain connects TRBV15 to TRBJ2-3; possibly TRBD1 or TRBD2 for D (5 bases each). Looked up from germline, CDR1 is LNHNV and CDR2 is YYDKDF (reference sequence). With 8 bases removed from V and 0 bases from J, the gap between germline ends came to 21 bases. This CDR3 contains 17 residues. The CDR3 DNA reads TGTGCCACCCTCGGGACGGCCCCTAAGGAGAGCACAGATACGCAGTATTTT. Translated, it gives CATLGTAPKESTDTQYF.

The J gene is TRBJ1-1, the V gene TRBV21-1; the DNA was not used to check the table's D call, TRBD1. TRBV21-1 is a pseudogene locus. CDR3 length: 17 amino acids. The CDR3 nucleotides are TGTGCCAGCAGCAAGGGGTACGGGGCATCCATGAACACTGAAGCTTTCTTT. This gives the protein CASSKGYGASMNTEAFF.

This clonotype has only a few counts. The CDR3 loop is CASSVGGGSTDTQYF. As DNA, the CDR3 is TGTGCCAGCAGTGTTGGCGGGGGTAGCACAGATACGCAGTATTTT. This chain joins TRBV9 and TRBJ2-3; 7 nucleotides align to TRBD2. V was pared by 5 bases and J by 0 bases, with 6 bases of the junction left unmatched. Per the germline V gene, CDR1 is SGDLS and CDR2 is YYNGEE. This CDR3 has 15 residues.

The V call is TRBV19, the J call TRBJ2-1, with D maybe TRBD1 (6 bases). CDR3 length: 13 residues. The V gene lost 5 bases and the J gene lost 8 bases, with 13 bases spanning the gap. CDR1 LNHDA and CDR2 SQIVND come from the germline V gene (reference sequence). CDR3 residues: CASSVTGNHEQFF. The DNA of the CDR3 is TGTGCCAGTAGTGTTACAGGGAACCATGAGCAGTTCTTC.

The rearrangement joins TRBV6-5 to TRBJ2-5, with TRBD1 identical over 7 bases. This CDR3 comprises 14 residues. Germline CDR1 MNHEY, CDR2 SVGAGI. J lost 4 bases, V lost 5 bases, and 7 bases had no gene match. CDR3 DNA: TGTGCCAGCAGTAGGAGACAGGGTAGAGAGACCCAGTACTTC. Its protein product is CASSRRQGRETQYF.

A single count supports this clonotype. This chain joins TRBV9 and TRBJ2-7; TRBD1 agrees at 8 bases. J was trimmed by 2 bases and V by 4 bases; bases with no gene match: 11. Per germline, CDR1 SGDLS and CDR2 YYNGEE. The CDR3 is 16 residues long. The CDR3 sequence is CASSSRPGQDPYEQYF. For the CDR3, the DNA is TGTGCCAGCAGCTCACGTCCGGGACAGGACCCCTACGAGCAGTACTTC. The variable domain in full, completed from reference TRBV9 and TRBJ2-7, reads DSGVTQTPKHLITATGQRVTLRCSPRSGDLSVYWYQQSLDQGLQFLIQYYNGEERAKGNILERFSAQQFPDLHSELNLSSLELGDSALYFCASSSRPGQDPYEQYFGPGTRLTVT.

V and J are TRBV3-1 and TRBJ1-4; no definite D call. This CDR3 has 17 residues. CDR1 is LGHDT and CDR2 is YNNKEL in the germline V gene (reference sequence). Trimming cost V 0 bases and J 4 bases, with 15 bases left between them. DNA for the CDR3: TGTGCCAGCAGCCAAGATCTGCAGGAGGAGGTTAATGAAAAACTGTTTTTT. Translated: CASSQDLQEEVNEKLFF.

This chain uses TRBV2 with TRBJ2-1; the match to TRBD1 covers 7 bases. Trimming at V came to 4 bases and at J to 0 bases, leaving 3 bases not matched to a gene. This CDR3 region has 15 residues. The germline gives CDR1 SNHLY, CDR2 FYNNEI. CDR3 protein: CASSGNRGSYNEQFF. CDR3 sequence (DNA): TGTGCCAGCAGTGGGAACAGGGGCTCCTACAATGAGCAGTTCTTC. The full variable domain, in which reference TRBV2 and TRBJ2-1 provide the parts outside the CDR3, is EPEVTQTPSHQVTQMGQEVILRCVPISNHLYFYWYRQILGQKVEFLVSFYNNEISEKSEIFDDQFSVERPDGSNFTLKIRSTKLEDSAMYFCASSGNRGSYNEQFFGPGTRLTVL.

The rearrangement joins TRBV9 to TRBJ1-1, with D perhaps TRBD1 (5 bases). V lost 4 bases, J lost 4 bases, and 14 bases lay in between. The CDR3 covers 14 residues. CDR1 and CDR2 from the germline V gene are SGDLS and YYNGEE. The CDR3: CASSPSSGVTEAFF. CDR3 DNA sequence: TGTGCCAGCAGCCCCTCCTCGGGGGTCACTGAAGCTTTCTTT.

This sequence joins TRBV20-1 and TRBJ2-3, with 7 nucleotides matching TRBD2. The CDR3 runs to 14 residues. V was pared by 0 bases and J by 5 bases, with 5 bases of the junction left unmatched. Germline lookup yields CDR1 DFQATT and CDR2 SNEGSKA (reference sequence). The CDR3 reads CSARDGSGGDTQYF. The CDR3 DNA sequence: TGCAGTGCTAGAGATGGTTCGGGAGGAGATACGCAGTATTTT.

V and J are TRBV5-1 and TRBJ2-4; TRBD2 matches 8 bases. This CDR3 is built from 16 residues. V gave up 1 base and J gave up 3 bases; unmatched junction bases: 6. Germline loops: CDR1 SGHRS, CDR2 YFSETQ. The CDR3 reads CASSLFAGGSKNIQYF. DNA of the CDR3: TGCGCCAGCAGCTTGTTCGCGGGAGGTAGCAAAAACATTCAGTACTTC.

J is TRBJ1-5 and V is TRBV9; D not certain. The germline CDR1 and CDR2 sequences are SGDLS and YYNGEE. Trimming took 0 bases from V and 0 from J, leaving 4 bases between them. This CDR3 contains 14 residues. CDR3 sequence (DNA): TGTGCCAGCAGCGTAGAGGATAGCAATCAGCCCCAGCATTTT. Its translation: CASSVEDSNQPQHF.

J is TRBJ1-4 and V is TRBV15; D is ambiguous. Trimming took off 0 bases at V and 4 bases at J, with 3 bases between the two ends. This CDR3 is 13 amino acids long. Germline lookup yields CDR1 LNHNV and CDR2 YYDKDF (reference sequence). The CDR3 DNA reads as TGTGCCACCAGCAGAGATCTTAATGAAAAACTGTTTTTT. The encoded protein is CATSRDLNEKLFF.

The J gene is TRBJ2-7, the V gene TRBV29-1; possibly TRBD2 for D (6 bases). CDR1 is SQVTM, CDR2 ANQGSEA, per germline. Trimming took 4 bases from V and 0 from J, leaving 13 bases between them. The CDR3 contains 14 residues. The chain's CDR3 is CSVAGGDPSYEQYF. The CDR3 DNA reads TGCAGCGTTGCCGGCGGGGACCCCTCCTACGAGCAGTACTTC.

The rearrangement links TRBV27 to TRBJ2-7; D uncertain. The CDR3 extends over 16 amino acids. V was pared by 0 bases and J by 3 bases, with 15 bases between. Per the germline V gene, CDR1 is MNHEY and CDR2 is SMNVEV (reference sequence). This chain's CDR3 is CASSLSLSGAVYEQYF. The CDR3 DNA sequence: TGTGCCAGCAGTTTATCCCTATCAGGAGCTGTCTACGAGCAGTACTTC.

The chain couples TRBV20-1 to TRBJ1-2; D is possibly TRBD1 (6 bases). The CDR3 spans 14 residues. From germline, CDR1 is DFQATT and CDR2 SNEGSKA (reference sequence). V was trimmed by 2 bases and J by 2 bases, leaving 12 bases between them. CDR3 coding DNA: TGCAGTGCTAGAAAGCAGGGGTCCAACTATGGCTACACCTTC. Encoded protein: CSARKQGSNYGYTF.

The chain recombines TRBV4-1 with TRBJ2-5; D might be TRBD2 (5 bases). The CDR3 is 16 amino acids. Germline V gene data show CDR1 as MGHRA and CDR2 as YSYEKL. V dropped 0 bases and J dropped 4 bases, with 15 bases sitting between them. The CDR3 DNA is TGCGCCAGCAGCCAAGATAGAGGGTCACCGGTAGAGACCCAGTACTTC. Protein: CASSQDRGSPVETQYF.

The chain has TRBV13 and TRBJ1-2; 9 nucleotides match TRBD1. This CDR3 contains 15 residues. In germline, CDR1 is PRHDT, CDR2 FYEKMQ (reference sequence). V was clipped by 5 bases and J by 4 bases; unmatched bases: 8. The CDR3 sequence is CASSERTGELYGYTF. CDR3 nucleotide sequence: TGTGCCAGCAGCGAAAGGACAGGGGAGCTCTATGGCTACACCTTC.

This chain uses TRBV20-1 with TRBJ1-1, with D possibly matching TRBD1 (5 bases). With 3 bases removed from V and 4 bases from J, the gap between germline ends came to 9 bases. The CDR3 spans 12 residues. Germline V lookup: CDR1 DFQATT, CDR2 SNEGSKA (reference sequence). Here the CDR3 DNA reads TGCAGTGCTAGTTCGGGGGGCACTGAAGCTTTCTTT. Protein product: CSASSGGTEAFF.